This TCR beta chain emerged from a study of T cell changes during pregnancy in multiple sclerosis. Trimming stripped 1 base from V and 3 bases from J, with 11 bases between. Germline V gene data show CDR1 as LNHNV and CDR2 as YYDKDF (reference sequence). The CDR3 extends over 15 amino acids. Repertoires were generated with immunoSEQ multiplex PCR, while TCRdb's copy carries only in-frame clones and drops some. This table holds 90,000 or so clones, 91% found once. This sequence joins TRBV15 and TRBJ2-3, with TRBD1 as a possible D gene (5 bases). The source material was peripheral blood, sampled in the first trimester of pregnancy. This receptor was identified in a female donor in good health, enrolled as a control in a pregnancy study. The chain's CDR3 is CATSRAPTVTDTQYF. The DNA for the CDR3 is TGTGCCACCAGCAGAGCTCCGACAGTTACAGATACGCAGTATTTT.